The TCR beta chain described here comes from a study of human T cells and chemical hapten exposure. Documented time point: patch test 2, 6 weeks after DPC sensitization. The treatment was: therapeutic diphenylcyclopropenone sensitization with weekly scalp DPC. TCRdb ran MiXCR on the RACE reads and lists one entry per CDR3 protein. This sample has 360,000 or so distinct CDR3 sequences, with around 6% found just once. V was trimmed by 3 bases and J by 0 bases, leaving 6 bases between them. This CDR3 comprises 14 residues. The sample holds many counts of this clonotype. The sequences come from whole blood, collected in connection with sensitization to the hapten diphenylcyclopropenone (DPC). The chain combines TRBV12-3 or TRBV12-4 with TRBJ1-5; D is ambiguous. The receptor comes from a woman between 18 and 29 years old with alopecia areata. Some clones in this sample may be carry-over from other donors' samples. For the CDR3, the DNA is TGTGCCAGCAGTTTCCAGAGTAGCAATCAGCCCCAGCATTTT. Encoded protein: CASSFQSSNQPQHF.